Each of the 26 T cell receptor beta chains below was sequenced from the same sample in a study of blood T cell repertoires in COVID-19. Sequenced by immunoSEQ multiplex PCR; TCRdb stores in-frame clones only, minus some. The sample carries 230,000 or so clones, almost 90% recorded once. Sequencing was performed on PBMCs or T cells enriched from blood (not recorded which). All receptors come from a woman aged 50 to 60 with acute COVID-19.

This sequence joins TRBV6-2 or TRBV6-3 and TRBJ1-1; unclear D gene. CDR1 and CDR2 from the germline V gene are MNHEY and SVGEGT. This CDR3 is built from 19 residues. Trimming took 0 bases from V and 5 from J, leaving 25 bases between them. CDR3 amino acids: CASSYSNTATGEGGTEAFF. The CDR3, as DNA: TGTGCCAGCAGTTACTCGAACACAGCTACGGGAGAAGGTGGTACTGAAGCTTTCTTT.

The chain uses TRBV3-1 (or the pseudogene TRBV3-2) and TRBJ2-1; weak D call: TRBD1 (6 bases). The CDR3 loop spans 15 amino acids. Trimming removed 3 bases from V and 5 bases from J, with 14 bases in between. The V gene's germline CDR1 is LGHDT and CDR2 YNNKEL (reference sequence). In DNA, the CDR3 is TGTGCCAGCAGCCAGGTTACACAGGGAAACAATGAGCAGTTCTTC. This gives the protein CASSQVTQGNNEQFF.

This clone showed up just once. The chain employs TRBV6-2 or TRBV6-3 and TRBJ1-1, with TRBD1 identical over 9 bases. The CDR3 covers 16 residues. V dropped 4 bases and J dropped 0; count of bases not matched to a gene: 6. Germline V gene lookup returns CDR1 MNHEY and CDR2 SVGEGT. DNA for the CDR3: TGTGCCAGCAGTTCACCGAGGACAGGGGTGAACACTGAAGCTTTCTTT. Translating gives CASSSPRTGVNTEAFF.

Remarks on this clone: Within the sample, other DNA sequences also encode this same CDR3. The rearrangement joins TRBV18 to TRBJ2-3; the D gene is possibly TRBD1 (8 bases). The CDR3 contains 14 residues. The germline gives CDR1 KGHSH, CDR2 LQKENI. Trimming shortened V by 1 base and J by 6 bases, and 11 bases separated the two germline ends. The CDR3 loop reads CASSPLQGGDTQYF. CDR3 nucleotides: TGTGCCAGCTCACCACTACAGGGGGGGGATACGCAGTATTTT.

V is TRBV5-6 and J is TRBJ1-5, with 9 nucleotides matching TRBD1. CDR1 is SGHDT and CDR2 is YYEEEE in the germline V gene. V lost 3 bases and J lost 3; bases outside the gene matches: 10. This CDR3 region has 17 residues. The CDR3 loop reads CASSSFWGTGTNQPQHF. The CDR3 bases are TGTGCCAGCAGCTCGTTTTGGGGGACAGGGACCAATCAGCCCCAGCATTTT.

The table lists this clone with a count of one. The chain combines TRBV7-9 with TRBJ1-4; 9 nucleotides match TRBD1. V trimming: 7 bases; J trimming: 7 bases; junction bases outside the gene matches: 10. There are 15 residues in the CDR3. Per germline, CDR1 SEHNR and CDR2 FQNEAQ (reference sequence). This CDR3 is CASTTGQGVSEKLFF. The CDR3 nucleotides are TGTGCCAGCACCACGGGACAGGGAGTCTCTGAAAAACTGTTTTTT.

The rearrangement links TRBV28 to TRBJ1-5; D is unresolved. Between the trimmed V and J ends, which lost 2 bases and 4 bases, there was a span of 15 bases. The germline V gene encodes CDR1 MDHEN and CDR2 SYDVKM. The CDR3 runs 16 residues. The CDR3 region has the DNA TGTGCCAGCAGTTTACCATCCAGAATCGGGAATCAGCCCCAGCATTTT. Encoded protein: CASSLPSRIGNQPQHF. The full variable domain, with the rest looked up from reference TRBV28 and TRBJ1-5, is DVKVTQSSRYLVKRTGEKVFLECVQDMDHENMFWYRQDPGLGLRLIYFSYDVKMKEKGDIPEGYSVSREKKERFSLILESASTNQTSMYLCASSLPSRIGNQPQHFGDGTRLSIL.

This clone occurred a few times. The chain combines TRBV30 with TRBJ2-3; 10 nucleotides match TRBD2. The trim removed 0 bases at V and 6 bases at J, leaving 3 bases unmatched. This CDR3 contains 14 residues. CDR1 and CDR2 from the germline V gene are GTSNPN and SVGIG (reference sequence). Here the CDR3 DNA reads TGTGCCTGGAGTGTGGGTAGCGGGGGGGATACGCAGTATTTT. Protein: CAWSVGSGGDTQYF.

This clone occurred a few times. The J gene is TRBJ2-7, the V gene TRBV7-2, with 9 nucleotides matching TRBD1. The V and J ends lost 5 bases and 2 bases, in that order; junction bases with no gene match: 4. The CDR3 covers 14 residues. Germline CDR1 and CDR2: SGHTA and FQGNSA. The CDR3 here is CASSLDRGAYEQYF. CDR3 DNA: TGTGCCAGCAGCCTAGACAGGGGGGCCTACGAGCAGTACTTC.

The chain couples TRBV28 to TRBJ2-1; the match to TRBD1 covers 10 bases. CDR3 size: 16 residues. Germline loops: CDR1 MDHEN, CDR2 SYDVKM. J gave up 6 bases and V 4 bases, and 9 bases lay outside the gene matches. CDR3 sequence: CASSWPGQGISNEQFF. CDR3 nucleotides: TGTGCCAGCAGTTGGCCGGGACAGGGGATTAGCAATGAGCAGTTCTTC.

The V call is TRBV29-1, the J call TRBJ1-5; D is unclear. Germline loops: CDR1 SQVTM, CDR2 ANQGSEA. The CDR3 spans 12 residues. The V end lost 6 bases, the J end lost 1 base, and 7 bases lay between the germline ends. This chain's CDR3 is CSVSGSNQPQHF. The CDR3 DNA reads TGCAGCGTCTCCGGGAGCAATCAGCCCCAGCATTTT.

The CDR3 sequence is CASSLFTREEYGYTF. CDR3 nucleotide sequence: TGTGCCAGCAGCTTATTCACCAGGGAAGAGTATGGCTACACCTTC. This sequence joins TRBV5-6 and TRBJ1-2, with a tentative D call TRBD1 (5 bases). Germline V CDR1 and CDR2: SGHDT, YYEEEE. The V end was cut by 2 bases, the J end by 5 bases, with 16 bases between. The CDR3 covers 15 residues.

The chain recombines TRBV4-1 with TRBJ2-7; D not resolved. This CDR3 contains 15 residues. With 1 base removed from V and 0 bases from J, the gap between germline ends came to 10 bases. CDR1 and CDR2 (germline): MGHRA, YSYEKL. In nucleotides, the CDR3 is TGCGCCAGCAGCCAAGGGTCACAGAGCTCCTACGAGCAGTACTTC. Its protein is CASSQGSQSSYEQYF.

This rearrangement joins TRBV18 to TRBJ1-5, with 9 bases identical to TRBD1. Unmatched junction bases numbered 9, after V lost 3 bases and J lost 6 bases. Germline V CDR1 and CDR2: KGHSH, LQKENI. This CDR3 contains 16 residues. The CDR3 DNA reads TGTGCCAGCTCACCCATGAACAGGGGGCAAATTCAGCCCCAGCATTTT. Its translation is CASSPMNRGQIQPQHF. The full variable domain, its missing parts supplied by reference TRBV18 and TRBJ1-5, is NAGVMQNPRHLVRRRGQEARLRCSPMKGHSHVYWYRQLPEEGLKFMVYLQKENIIDESGMPKERFSAEFPKEGPSILRIQQVVRGDSAAYFCASSPMNRGQIQPQHFGDGTRLSIL.

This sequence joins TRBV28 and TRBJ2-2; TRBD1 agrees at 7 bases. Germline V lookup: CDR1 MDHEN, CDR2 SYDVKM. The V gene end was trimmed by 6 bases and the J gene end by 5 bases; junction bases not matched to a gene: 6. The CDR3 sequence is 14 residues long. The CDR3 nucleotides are TGTGCCAGCAGCCCGACAGGGAAAACCGGGGAGCTGTTTTTT. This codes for CASSPTGKTGELFF. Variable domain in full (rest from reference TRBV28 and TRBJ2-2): DVKVTQSSRYLVKRTGEKVFLECVQDMDHENMFWYRQDPGLGLRLIYFSYDVKMKEKGDIPEGYSVSREKKERFSLILESASTNQTSMYLCASSPTGKTGELFFGEGSRLTVL.

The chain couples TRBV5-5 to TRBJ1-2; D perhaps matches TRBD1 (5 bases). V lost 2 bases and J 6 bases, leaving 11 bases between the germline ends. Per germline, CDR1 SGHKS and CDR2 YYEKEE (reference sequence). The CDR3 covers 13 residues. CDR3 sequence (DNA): TGTGCCAGCAGCTTAAGCGGGGGAAATGGCTACACCTTC. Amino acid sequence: CASSLSGGNGYTF.

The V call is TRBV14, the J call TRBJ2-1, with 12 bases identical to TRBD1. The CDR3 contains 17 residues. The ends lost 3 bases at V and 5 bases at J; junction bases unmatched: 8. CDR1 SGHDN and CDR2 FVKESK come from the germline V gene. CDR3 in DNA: TGTGCCAGCAGCCACATGATGGGACAGGGGGCCCACAATGAGCAGTTCTTC. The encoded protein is CASSHMMGQGAHNEQFF.

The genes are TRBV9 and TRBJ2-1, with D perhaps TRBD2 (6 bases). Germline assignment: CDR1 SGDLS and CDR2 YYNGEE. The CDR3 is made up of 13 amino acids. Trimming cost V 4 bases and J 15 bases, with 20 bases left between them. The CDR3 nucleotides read TGTGCCAGCAGCCCAGCAGGCTCTTTGGGGGGGTTCTTC. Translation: CASSPAGSLGGFF.

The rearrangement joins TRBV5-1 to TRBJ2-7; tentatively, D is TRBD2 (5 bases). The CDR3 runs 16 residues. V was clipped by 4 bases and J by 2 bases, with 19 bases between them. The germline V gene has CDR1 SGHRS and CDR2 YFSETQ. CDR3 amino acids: CASSRQKAGPPYEQYF. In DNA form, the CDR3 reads TGCGCCAGCAGCCGTCAAAAGGCGGGCCCACCCTACGAGCAGTACTTC.

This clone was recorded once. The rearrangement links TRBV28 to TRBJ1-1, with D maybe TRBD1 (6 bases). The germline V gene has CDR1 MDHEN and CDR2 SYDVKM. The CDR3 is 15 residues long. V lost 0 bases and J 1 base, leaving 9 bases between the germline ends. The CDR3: CASSLWTGENTEAFF. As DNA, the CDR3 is TGTGCCAGCAGTTTATGGACAGGAGAGAACACTGAAGCTTTCTTT.

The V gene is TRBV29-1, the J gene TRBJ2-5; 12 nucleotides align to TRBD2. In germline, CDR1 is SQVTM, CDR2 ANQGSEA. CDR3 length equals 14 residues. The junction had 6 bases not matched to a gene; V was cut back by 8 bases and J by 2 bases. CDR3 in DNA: TGCAGCTCTACCGGGACTAGCGGGCAAGAGACCCAGTACTTC. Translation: CSSTGTSGQETQYF.

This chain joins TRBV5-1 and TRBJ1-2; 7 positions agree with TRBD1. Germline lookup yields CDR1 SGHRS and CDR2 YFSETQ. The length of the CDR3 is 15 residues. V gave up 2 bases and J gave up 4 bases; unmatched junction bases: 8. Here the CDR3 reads CASSLDRAVVYGYTF. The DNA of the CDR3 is TGCGCCAGCAGCTTAGACAGGGCCGTTGTCTATGGCTACACCTTC.

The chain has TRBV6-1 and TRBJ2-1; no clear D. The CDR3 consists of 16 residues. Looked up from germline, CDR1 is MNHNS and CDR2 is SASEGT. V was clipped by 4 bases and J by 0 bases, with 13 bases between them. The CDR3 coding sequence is TGTGCCAGCAGTGTCCTTGCTTACAGCTCCTACAATGAGCAGTTCTTC. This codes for CASSVLAYSSYNEQFF.

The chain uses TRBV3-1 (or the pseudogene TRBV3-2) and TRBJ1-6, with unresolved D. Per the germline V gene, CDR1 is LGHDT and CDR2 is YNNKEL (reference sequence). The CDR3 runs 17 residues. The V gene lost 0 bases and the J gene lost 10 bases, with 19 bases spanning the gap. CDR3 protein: CASSQDTHRSIKSPLHF. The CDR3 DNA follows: TGTGCCAGCAGCCAAGATACGCACAGATCCATAAAGTCACCCCTCCACTTT.

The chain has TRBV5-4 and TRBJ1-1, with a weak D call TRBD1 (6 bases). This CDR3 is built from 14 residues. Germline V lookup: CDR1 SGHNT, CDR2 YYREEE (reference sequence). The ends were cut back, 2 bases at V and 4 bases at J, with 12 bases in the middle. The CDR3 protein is CASSFHREGTEAFF. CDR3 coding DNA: TGTGCCAGCAGCTTTCACAGGGAGGGCACTGAAGCTTTCTTT.

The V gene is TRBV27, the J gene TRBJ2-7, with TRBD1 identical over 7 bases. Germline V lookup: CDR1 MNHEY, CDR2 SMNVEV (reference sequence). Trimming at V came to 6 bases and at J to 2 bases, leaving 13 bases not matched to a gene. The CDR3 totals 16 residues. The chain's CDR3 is CASSSFPTGATYEQYF. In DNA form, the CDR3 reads TGTGCCAGCAGCTCCTTTCCTACAGGGGCGACCTACGAGCAGTACTTC.